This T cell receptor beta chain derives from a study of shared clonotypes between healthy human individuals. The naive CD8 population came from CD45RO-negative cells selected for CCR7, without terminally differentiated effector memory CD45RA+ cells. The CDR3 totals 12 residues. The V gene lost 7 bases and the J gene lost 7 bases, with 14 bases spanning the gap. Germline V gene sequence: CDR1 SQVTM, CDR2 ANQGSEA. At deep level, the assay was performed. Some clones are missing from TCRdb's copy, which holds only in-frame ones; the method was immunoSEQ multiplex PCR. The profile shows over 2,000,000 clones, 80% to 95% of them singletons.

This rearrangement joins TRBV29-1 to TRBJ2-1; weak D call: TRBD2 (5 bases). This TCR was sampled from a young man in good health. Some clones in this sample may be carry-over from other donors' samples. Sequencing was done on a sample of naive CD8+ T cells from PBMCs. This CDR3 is CSGRASENEQFF. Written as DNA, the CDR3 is TGCAGCGGGCGGGCCTCCGAGAATGAGCAGTTCTTC.